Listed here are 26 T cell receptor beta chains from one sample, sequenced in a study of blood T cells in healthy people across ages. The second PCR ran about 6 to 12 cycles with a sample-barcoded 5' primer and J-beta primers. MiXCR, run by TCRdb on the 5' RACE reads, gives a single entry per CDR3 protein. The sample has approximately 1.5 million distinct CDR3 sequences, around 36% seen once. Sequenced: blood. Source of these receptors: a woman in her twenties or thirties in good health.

This chain's CDR3 is CAWSVRGTAWNEQYF. The DNA for the CDR3 is TGTGCCTGGAGTGTACGGGGGACAGCCTGGAATGAGCAGTACTTC. The chain employs TRBV30 and TRBJ2-5; TRBD1 is a possible D gene (7 bases). This CDR3 has 15 amino acids. Germline V gives CDR1 GTSNPN, CDR2 SVGIG (reference sequence). V was shortened by 0 bases and J by 11 bases, with 22 bases between the two germline ends.

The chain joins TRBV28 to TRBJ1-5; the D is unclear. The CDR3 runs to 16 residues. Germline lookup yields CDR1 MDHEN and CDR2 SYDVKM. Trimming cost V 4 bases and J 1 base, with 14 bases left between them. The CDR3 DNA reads TGTGCCAGCAGTTCCACTCGGACCCGGAGCAATCAGCCCCAGCATTTT. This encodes CASSSTRTRSNQPQHF. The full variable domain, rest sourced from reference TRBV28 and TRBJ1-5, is DVKVTQSSRYLVKRTGEKVFLECVQDMDHENMFWYRQDPGLGLRLIYFSYDVKMKEKGDIPEGYSVSREKKERFSLILESASTNQTSMYLCASSSTRTRSNQPQHFGDGTRLSIL.

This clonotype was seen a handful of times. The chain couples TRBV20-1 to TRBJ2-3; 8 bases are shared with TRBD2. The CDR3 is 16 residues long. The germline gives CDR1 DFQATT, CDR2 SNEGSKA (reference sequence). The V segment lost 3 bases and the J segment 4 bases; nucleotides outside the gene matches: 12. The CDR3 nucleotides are TGCAGTGCTAGCGGGAGATTAGAGACTAGCGCAGATACGCAGTATTTT. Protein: CSASGRLETSADTQYF.

The DNA of the CDR3 is TGTGCCAGCAGCCTCCCTGACAGGGCCCGGGAGACCCAGTACTTC. Translation gives CASSLPDRARETQYF. The gene calls are TRBV28 and TRBJ2-5; 7 bases agree with TRBD1. Trimming cost V 6 bases and J 5 bases; bases outside gene matches: 12. Germline loops: CDR1 MDHEN, CDR2 SYDVKM. This CDR3 is 15 amino acids long.

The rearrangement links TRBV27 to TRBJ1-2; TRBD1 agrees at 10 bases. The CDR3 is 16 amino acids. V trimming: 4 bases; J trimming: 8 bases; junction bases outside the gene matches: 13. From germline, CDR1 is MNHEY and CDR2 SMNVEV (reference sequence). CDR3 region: CASSSKTGQGLWGYTF. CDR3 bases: TGTGCCAGCAGTTCCAAGACGGGACAGGGGCTCTGGGGCTACACCTTC.

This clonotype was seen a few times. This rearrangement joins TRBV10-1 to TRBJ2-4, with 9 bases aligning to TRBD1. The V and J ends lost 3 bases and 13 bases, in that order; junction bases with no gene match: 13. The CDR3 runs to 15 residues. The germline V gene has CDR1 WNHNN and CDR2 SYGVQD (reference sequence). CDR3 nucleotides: TGCGCCAGCAGTGAATTCCCGGGACAGGGATACAAGCAGTACTTC. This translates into CASSEFPGQGYKQYF.

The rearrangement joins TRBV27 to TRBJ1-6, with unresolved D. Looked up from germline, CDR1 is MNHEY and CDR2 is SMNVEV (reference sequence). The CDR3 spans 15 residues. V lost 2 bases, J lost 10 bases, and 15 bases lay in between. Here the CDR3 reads CASSLRPGGESPLHF. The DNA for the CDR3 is TGTGCCAGCAGTTTACGCCCGGGTGGGGAATCACCCCTCCACTTT.

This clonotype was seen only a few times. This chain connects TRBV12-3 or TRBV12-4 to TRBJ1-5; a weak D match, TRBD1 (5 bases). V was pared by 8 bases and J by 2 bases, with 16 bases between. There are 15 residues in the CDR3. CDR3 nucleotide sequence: TGTGCCAGCCTAAAGGGCAGGGAGGGCAATCAGCCCCAGCATTTT. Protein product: CASLKGREGNQPQHF.

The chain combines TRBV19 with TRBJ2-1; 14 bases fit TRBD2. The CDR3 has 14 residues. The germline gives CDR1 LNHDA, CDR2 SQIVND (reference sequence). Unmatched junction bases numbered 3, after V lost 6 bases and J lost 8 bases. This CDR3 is CASSGLAGGDEQFF. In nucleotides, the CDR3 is TGTGCCAGTAGCGGACTAGCGGGAGGAGATGAGCAGTTCTTC.

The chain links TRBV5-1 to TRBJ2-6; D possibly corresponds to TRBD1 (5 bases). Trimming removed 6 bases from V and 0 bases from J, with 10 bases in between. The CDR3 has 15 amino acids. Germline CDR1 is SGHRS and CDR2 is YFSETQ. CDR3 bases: TGCGCCAGCACCCGACAGCTCTCTGGGGCCAACGTCCTGACTTTC. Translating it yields CASTRQLSGANVLTF.

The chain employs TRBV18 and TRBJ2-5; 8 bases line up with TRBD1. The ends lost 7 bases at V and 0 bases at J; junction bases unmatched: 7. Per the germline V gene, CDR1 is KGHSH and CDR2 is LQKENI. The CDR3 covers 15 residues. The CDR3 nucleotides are TGTGCCAGCTATACAGGGGGGCCGTACCAAGAGACCCAGTACTTC. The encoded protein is CASYTGGPYQETQYF.

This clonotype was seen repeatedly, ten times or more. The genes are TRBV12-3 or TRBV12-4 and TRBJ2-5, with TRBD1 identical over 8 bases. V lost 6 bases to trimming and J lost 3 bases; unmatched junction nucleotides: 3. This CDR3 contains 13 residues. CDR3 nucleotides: TGTGCCAGCAGACGGACAGGGAAAGAGACCCAGTACTTC. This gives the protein CASRRTGKETQYF.

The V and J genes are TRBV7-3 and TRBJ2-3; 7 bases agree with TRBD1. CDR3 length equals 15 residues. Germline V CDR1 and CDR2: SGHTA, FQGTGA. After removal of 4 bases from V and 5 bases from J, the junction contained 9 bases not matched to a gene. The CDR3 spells CASSYGQDPRDTQYF. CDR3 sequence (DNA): TGTGCCAGCAGCTACGGACAGGATCCTAGAGATACGCAGTATTTT.

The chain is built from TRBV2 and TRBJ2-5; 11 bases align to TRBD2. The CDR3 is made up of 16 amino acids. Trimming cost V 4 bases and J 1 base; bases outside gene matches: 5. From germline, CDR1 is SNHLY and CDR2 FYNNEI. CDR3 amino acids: CASSVGTSGSQETQYF. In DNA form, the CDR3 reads TGTGCCAGCAGTGTGGGGACTAGCGGATCCCAAGAGACCCAGTACTTC.

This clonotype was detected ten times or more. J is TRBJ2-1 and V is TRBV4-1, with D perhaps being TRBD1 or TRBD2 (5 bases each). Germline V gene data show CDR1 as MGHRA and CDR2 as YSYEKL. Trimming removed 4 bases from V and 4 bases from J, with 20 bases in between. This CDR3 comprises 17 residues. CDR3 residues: CASSLTNRDGLYNEQFF. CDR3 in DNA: TGCGCCAGCAGCCTAACCAACCGGGACGGGCTTTACAATGAGCAGTTCTTC.

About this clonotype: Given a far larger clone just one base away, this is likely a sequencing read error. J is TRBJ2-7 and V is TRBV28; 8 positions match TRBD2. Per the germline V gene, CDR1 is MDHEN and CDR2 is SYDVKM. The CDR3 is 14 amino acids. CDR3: CTSSLSGSSYEQYF. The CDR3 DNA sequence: TGTACCAGCAGTTTAAGCGGGAGCTCCTACGAGCAGTACTTC.

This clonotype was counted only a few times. The CDR3 DNA sequence: TGTGCCAGCAGCCGGTCGTCCGGGGCCAGCACTGAAGCTTTCTTT. It codes for CASSRSSGASTEAFF. The V gene is TRBV6-1, the J gene TRBJ1-1, with a weak D call TRBD1 (5 bases). The length of the CDR3 is 15 residues. The V and J ends lost 6 bases and 4 bases respectively, with 18 bases between them. Looked up from germline, CDR1 is MNHNS and CDR2 is SASEGT.

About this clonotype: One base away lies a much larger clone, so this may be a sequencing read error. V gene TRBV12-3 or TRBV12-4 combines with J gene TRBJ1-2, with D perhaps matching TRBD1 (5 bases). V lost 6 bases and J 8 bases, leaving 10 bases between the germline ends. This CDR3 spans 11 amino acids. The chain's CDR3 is CASRQNRGYTF. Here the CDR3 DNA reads TGTGCCAGCAGACAAAACAGGGGCTACACCTTC.

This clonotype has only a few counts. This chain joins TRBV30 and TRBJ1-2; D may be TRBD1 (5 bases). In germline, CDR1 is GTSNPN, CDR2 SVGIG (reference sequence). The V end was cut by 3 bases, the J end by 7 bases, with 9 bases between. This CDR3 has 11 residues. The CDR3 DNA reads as TGTGCCTGGAGCGGGAGGGGTGGCTACACCTTC. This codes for CAWSGRGGYTF.

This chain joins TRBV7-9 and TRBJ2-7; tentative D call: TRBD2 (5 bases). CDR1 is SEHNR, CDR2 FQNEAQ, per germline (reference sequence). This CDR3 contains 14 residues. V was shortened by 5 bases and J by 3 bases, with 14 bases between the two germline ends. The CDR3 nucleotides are TGTGCCAGCAGCCCGGACGGAGGAAACTACGAGCAGTACTTC. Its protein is CASSPDGGNYEQYF.

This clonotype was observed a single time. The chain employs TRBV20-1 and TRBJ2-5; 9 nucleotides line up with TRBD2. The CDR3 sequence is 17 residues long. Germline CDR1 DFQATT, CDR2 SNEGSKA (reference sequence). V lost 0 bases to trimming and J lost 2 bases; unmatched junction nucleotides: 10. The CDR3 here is CSARDQRGGAGQETQYF. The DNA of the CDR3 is TGCAGTGCTAGAGATCAGCGCGGGGGGGCCGGGCAAGAGACCCAGTACTTC.

The CDR3 DNA is TGTGCCAGCAGCCCCGGGACTTCAAAGTGGGATACGCAGTATTTT. It encodes CASSPGTSKWDTQYF. The chain uses TRBV7-3 and TRBJ2-3; TRBD2 might be the D (6 bases). The CDR3 sequence is 15 residues long. V lost 5 bases, J lost 6 bases, and 18 bases lay in between. Germline-derived CDR1 and CDR2 are SGHTA and FQGTGA.

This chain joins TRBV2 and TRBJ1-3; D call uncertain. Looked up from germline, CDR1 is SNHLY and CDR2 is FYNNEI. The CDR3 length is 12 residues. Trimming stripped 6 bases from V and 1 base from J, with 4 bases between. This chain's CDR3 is CASSASGNTIYF. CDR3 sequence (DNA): TGTGCCAGCAGCGCATCTGGAAACACCATATATTTT.

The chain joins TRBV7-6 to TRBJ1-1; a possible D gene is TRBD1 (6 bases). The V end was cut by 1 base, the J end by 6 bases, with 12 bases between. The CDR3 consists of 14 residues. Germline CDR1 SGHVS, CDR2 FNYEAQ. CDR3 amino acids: CASSLVEGESEAFF. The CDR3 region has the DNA TGTGCCAGCAGCTTAGTGGAGGGGGAGTCTGAAGCTTTCTTT. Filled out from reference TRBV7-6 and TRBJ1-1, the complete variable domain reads GAGVSQSPRYKVTKRGQDVALRCDPISGHVSLYWYRQALGQGPEFLTYFNYEAQQDKSGLPNDRFSAERPEGSISTLTIQRTEQRDSAMYRCASSLVEGESEAFFGQGTRLTVV.

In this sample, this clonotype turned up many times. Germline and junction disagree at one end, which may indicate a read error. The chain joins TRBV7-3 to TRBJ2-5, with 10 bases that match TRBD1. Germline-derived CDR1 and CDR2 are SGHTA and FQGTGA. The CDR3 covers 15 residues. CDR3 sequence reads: CASSRTGTGEETQYF. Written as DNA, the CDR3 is TGCGCCAGCAGCCGAACCGGGACAGGGGAAGAGACCCAGTACTTC.

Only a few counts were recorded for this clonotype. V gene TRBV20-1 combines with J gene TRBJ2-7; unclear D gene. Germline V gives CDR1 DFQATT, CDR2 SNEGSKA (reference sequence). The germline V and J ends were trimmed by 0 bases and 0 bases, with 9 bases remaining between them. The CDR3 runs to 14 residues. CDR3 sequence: CSAREPVNSYEQYF. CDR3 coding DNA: TGCAGTGCTAGAGAACCCGTAAACTCCTACGAGCAGTACTTC.